The clone carrying this TCR beta chain has ten or more counts. Antigen: not known. A 3' RACE protocol on RNA, with unique molecular identifiers, produced the TCR library. TCRdb recomputed calls from the 3' RACE reads with MiXCR, one row per CDR3 protein. In the table there are tens of thousands of distinct CDR3 sequences, approximately 6.1% of which are singletons. This record belongs to a study of HIV-infected children after antiretroviral therapy interruption. Study details: Children were on planned treatment interruption or continuous treatment. Interruption-arm sampling covered weeks 0, 12, interruption end (24 or 48), and about 3 years post-study.

Treatment specified: PENTA 11 planned treatment interruption arm or continuous ART arm. Participants had taken at least three-drug ART for at least 24 weeks. General observations from the study: By the end of treatment interruption, naive CD4+ clonality (Gini) increased.

CDR1 is SNHLY, CDR2 FYNNEI, per germline. Germline trimming cut 4 bases from V and 5 bases from J; bases unmatched to any gene: 8. The CDR3 covers 15 residues. V gene TRBV2 combines with J gene TRBJ1-5; the match to TRBD1 covers 7 bases. This clonotype originated in a pool of human donors with HIV. The sample here was CD45RA+ CD4+ T cells from PBMCs, pooled from several time points, taken from a donor given antiretroviral therapy, either interrupted or continuous. Subset of the sample: naive CD4+ CD45RA+ CD45RO- T cells. The CDR3 loop reads CASSGIQGRHQPQHF. The CDR3 nucleotides read TGTGCCAGCAGTGGGATACAGGGGAGGCATCAGCCCCAGCATTTT.